The present TCR beta chain was sequenced within a study of T cells expressing NK-cell markers. Across the whole study: Among eight sequenced donors, seven carried HCMV seropositivity while one was seronegative.

With regard to this clonotype: What it binds is unknown.

Regarding the study as a whole: A few donors likewise had their CD3+CD56-NKG2C+ fraction led by these clonotypes. Whether expanded NKG2C-expressing T cell clones recognize HCMV is unknown.

TCRdb re-called the 5' RACE reads; one entry per CDR3 protein, DNA not given. The sample's table shows some 600,000 distinct CDR3 sequences. The CDR3 has 17 amino acids. The chain couples TRBV12-3 or TRBV12-4 to TRBJ2-4; TCRdb gives TRBD1 as the D gene, but with no DNA this cannot be confirmed. The source is a young man in good health. Source material: blood T cells: a sorted CD56 or NKG2C T cell subset, CD4+ or CD8+ T cells, or bulk PBMC T cells (not recorded which). The CDR3 reads CASSFLFFGGADGIQYF.